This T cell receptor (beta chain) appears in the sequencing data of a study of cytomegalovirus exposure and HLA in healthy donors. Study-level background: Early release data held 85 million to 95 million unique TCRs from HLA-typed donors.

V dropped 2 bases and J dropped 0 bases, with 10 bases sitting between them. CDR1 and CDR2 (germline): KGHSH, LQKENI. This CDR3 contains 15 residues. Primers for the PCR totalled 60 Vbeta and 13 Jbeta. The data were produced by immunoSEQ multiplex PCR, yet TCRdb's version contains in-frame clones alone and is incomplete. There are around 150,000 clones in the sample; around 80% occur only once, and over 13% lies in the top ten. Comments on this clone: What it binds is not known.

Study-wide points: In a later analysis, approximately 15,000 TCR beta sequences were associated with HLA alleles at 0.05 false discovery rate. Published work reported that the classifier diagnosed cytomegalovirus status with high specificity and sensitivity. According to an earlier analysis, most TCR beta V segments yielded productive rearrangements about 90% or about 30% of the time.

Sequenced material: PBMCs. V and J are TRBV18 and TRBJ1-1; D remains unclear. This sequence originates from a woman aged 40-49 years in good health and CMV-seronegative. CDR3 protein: CASSPSESMNTEAFF. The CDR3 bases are TGTGCCAGCTCACCATCTGAGTCCATGAACACTGAAGCTTTCTTT.